The rows below give T cell receptor beta chains drawn from one sample of a study of shared clonotypes between healthy human individuals. Generated by immunoSEQ multiplex PCR, the TCRdb table keeps only in-frame clones and is missing some. The sample lists about 700,000 clones, roughly 94% seen once, with 24% in the top ten. The specimen sequenced was naive CD8+ T cells sorted from blood. The receptors derive from a man aged 25 to 40 in good health. Each CDR3 is given with its conserved first and last residue. The order of the fields is J gene, V gene, D gene, CDR3 protein, CDR3 DNA. The D gene is left open where the match is weak.

J: TRBJ2-5; V: TRBV7-9; D: .; CDR3: CASSSGGLETQYF; DNA: TGTGCCAGCAGCTCTGGGGGTTTGGAGACCCAGTACTTC
J: TRBJ2-2; V: TRBV5-4; D: .; CDR3: CAIQDLAFSNTGELFF; DNA: TGTGCCATCCAAGATTTAGCTTTCAGTAACACCGGGGAGCTGTTTTTT
J: TRBJ2-2; V: TRBV19; D: .; CDR3: CASSIRQAGELFF; DNA: TGTGCCAGTAGTATCCGTCAGGCCGGGGAGCTGTTTTTT
J: TRBJ1-4; V: TRBV7-9; D: .; CDR3: CASSLLGNLNEKLFF; DNA: TGTGCCAGCAGCCTGCTGGGAAACCTTAATGAAAAACTGTTTTTT
J: TRBJ1-2; V: TRBV6-1; D: .; CDR3: CASSARVYGYTF; DNA: TGTGCCAGCAGTGCAAGGGTTTATGGCTACACCTTC
J: TRBJ2-5; V: TRBV7-9; D: .; CDR3: CASSSYGGGGGETQYF; DNA: TGTGCCAGCAGCTCCTACGGCGGGGGCGGCGGGGAGACCCAGTACTTC
J: TRBJ1-1; V: TRBV27; D: TRBD1; CDR3: CASSSGGAMNTEAFF; DNA: TGTGCCAGCAGTTCAGGGGGGGCGATGAACACTGAAGCTTTCTTT
J: TRBJ2-1; V: TRBV2; D: TRBD1; CDR3: CASSVGQVSSYNEQFF; DNA: TGTGCCAGCAGCGTCGGACAGGTGAGCTCCTACAATGAGCAGTTCTTC
J: TRBJ2-7; V: TRBV9; D: .; CDR3: CASSVGSSAGPSYEQYF; DNA: TGTGCCAGCAGCGTAGGGAGCTCGGCAGGGCCCTCTTACGAGCAGTACTTC
J: TRBJ2-7; V: TRBV9; D: TRBD2; CDR3: CASSPLAGGLHEQYF; DNA: TGTGCCAGCAGCCCGCTGGCGGGAGGGCTCCACGAGCAGTACTTC
J: TRBJ2-1; V: TRBV5-1; D: TRBD2; CDR3: CASSRGLAGVNEQFF; DNA: TGCGCCAGCAGCAGAGGACTAGCGGGAGTTAATGAGCAGTTCTTC
J: TRBJ2-7; V: TRBV6-4; D: TRBD2; CDR3: CASFGEAGGYYSYEQYF; DNA: TGTGCCAGCTTTGGGGAAGCGGGAGGGTATTATTCCTACGAGCAGTACTTC
J: TRBJ1-1; V: TRBV28; D: .; CDR3: CASRTQGYRTEAFF; DNA: TGTGCCAGCAGAACACAGGGATATCGGACTGAAGCTTTCTTT
J: TRBJ2-5; V: TRBV27; D: .; CDR3: CASSFGYEETQYF; DNA: TGTGCCAGCAGTTTTGGGTATGAAGAGACCCAGTACTTC